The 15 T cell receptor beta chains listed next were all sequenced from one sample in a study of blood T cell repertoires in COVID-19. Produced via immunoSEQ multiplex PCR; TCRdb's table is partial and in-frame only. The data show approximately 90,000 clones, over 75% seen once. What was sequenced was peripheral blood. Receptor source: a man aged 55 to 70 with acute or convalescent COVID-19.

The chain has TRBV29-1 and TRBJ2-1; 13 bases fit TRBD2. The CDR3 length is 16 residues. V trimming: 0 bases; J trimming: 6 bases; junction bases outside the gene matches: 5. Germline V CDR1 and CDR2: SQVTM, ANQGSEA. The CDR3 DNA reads TGCAGCGTTGAAGACCGGACTAGCGGGAGAGGCAATGAGCAGTTCTTC. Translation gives CSVEDRTSGRGNEQFF.

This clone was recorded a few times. The CDR3 here is CASSVDFRDTYGYTF. The DNA for the CDR3 is TGTGCCAGCAGCGTGGACTTCCGGGACACCTATGGCTACACCTTC. The V call is TRBV5-4, the J call TRBJ1-2; TRBD1 is a possible D gene (6 bases). The CDR3 loop spans 15 amino acids. The ends were cut back, 4 bases at V and 4 bases at J, with 17 bases in the middle. The germline V gene has CDR1 SGHNT and CDR2 YYREEE (reference sequence).

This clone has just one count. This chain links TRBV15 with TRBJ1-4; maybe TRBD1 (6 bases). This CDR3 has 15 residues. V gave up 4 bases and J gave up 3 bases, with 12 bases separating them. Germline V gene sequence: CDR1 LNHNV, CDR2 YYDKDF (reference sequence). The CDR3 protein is CATSIQGQPNEKLFF. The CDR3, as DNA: TGTGCCACCAGCATTCAGGGGCAGCCTAATGAAAAACTGTTTTTT.

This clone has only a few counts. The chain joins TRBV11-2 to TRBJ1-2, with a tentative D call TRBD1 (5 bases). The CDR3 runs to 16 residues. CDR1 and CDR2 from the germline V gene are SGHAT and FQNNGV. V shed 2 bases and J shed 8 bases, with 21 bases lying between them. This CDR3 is CASSLNLQWQGKGYTF. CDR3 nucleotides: TGTGCCAGCAGCTTAAATTTGCAGTGGCAGGGAAAGGGCTACACCTTC.

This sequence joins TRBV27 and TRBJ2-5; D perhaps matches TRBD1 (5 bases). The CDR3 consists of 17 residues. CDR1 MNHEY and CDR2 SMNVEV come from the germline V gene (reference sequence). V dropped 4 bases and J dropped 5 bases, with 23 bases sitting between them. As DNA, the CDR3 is TGTGCCAGCAGTTATATAGATTCAGGGTTTGGTTGGGAGACCCAGTACTTC. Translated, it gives CASSYIDSGFGWETQYF.

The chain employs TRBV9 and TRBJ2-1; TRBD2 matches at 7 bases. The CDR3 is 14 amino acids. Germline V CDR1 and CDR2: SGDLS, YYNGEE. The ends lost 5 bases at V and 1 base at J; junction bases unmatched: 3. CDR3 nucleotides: TGTGCCAGCAGTGCGGGGGTTTCCTACAATGAGCAGTTCTTC. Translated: CASSAGVSYNEQFF. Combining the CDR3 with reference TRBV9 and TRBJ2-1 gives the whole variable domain DSGVTQTPKHLITATGQRVTLRCSPRSGDLSVYWYQQSLDQGLQFLIQYYNGEERAKGNILERFSAQQFPDLHSELNLSSLELGDSALYFCASSAGVSYNEQFFGPGTRLTVL.

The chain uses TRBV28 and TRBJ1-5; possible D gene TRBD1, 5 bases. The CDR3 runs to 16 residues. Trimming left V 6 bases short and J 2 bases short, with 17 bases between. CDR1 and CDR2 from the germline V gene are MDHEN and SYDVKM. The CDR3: CASSPKKGFGNQPQHF. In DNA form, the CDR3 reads TGTGCCAGCAGCCCCAAGAAGGGGTTCGGCAATCAGCCCCAGCATTTT.

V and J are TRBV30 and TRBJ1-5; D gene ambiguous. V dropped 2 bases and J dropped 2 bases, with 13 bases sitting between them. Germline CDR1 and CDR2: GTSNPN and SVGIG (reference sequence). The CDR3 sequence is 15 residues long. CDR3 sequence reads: CAWSQPEGGNQPQHF. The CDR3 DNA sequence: TGTGCCTGGAGTCAGCCGGAGGGAGGCAATCAGCCCCAGCATTTT.

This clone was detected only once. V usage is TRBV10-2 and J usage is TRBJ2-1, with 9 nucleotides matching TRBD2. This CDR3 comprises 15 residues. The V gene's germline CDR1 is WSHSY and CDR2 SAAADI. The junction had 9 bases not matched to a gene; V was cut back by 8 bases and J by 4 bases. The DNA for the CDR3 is TGCGCCAGCCTGGGGGGACTAGCCCCATACAATGAGCAGTTCTTC. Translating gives CASLGGLAPYNEQFF.

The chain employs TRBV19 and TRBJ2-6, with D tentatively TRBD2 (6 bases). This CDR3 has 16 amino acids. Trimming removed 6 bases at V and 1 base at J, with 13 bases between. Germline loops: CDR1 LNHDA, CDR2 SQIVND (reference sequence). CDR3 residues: CASRRESGSGANVLTF. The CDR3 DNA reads TGTGCCAGTAGACGGGAGAGTGGTTCTGGGGCCAACGTCCTGACTTTC.

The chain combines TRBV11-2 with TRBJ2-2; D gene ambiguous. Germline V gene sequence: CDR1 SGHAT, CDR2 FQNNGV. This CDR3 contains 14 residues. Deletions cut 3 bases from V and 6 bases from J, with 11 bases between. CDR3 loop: CASSFARSAGELFF. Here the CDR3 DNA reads TGTGCCAGCAGCTTCGCCAGGTCGGCCGGGGAGCTGTTTTTT.

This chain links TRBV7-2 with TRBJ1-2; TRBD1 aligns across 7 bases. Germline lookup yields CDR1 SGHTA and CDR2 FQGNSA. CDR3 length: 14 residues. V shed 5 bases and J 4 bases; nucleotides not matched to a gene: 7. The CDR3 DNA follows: TGTGCCAGCAGCCCCTCGGACAGGCCCTATGGCTACACCTTC. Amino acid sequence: CASSPSDRPYGYTF.

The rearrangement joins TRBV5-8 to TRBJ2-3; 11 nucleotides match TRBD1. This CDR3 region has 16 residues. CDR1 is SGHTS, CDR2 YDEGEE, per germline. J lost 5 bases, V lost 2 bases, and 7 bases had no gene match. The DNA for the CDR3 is TGTGCCAGCAGCTTCCGGACAGGGGGCATTGGAGATACGCAGTATTTT. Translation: CASSFRTGGIGDTQYF. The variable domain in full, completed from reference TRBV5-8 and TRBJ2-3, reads EAGVTQSPTHLIKTRGQQATLRCSPISGHTSVYWYQQALGLGLQFLLWYDEGEERNRGNFPPRFSGRQFPNYSSELNVNALELEDSALYLCASSFRTGGIGDTQYFGPGTRLTVL.

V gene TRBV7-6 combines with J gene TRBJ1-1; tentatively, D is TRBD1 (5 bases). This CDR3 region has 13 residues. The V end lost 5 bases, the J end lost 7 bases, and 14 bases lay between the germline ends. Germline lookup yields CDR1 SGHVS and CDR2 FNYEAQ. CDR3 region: CASSITPGLEAFF. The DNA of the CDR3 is TGTGCCAGCAGCATTACTCCAGGGCTTGAAGCTTTCTTT.

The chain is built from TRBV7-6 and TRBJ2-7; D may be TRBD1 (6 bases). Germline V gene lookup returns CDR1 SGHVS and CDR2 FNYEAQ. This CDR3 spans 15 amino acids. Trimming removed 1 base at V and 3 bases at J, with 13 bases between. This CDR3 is CASSLDVDSDYEQYF. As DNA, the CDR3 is TGTGCCAGCAGCTTAGATGTGGACAGTGACTACGAGCAGTACTTC.